The 10 T cell receptor beta chains in this list originate from one sample, sequenced in a study of identical twins. From the 5' RACE reads, TCRdb called clonotypes with MiXCR, one entry per CDR3 protein. The sample shows 460,000 or so distinct CDR3 sequences, around 14% of them seen only once. These data also featured in a second study, about yellow fever vaccine responses in identical twins.

Sample: CD4+ T cells sorted from blood. These TCRs come from a woman under 30 in good health.

The sample holds a few counts of this clonotype. The V and J genes are TRBV4-2 and TRBJ2-3; 11 positions match TRBD2. J was trimmed by 3 bases and V by 0 bases; bases with no gene match: 2. The germline gives CDR1 LGHNA, CDR2 YNFKEQ. The CDR3 extends over 16 amino acids. The CDR3 nucleotides are TGTGCCAGCAGCCAAGATAGCGGGGGGGCGACAGATACGCAGTATTTT. The encoded protein is CASSQDSGGATDTQYF.

Only a few counts were recorded for this clonotype. This chain joins TRBV14 and TRBJ1-1; tentative D call: TRBD1 (6 bases). The CDR3 covers 15 residues. CDR1 is SGHDN and CDR2 is FVKESK in the germline V gene. Trimming removed 3 bases at V and 5 bases at J, with 16 bases between. CDR3 DNA sequence: TGTGCCAGCAGCCATTCAGGGATTCAGGGGACTGAAGCTTTCTTT. Its protein product is CASSHSGIQGTEAFF. Looking up the rest from reference TRBV14 and TRBJ1-1 gives the full variable domain: EAGVTQFPSHSVIEKGQTVTLRCDPISGHDNLYWYRRVMGKEIKFLLHFVKESKQDESGMPNNRFLAERTGGTYSTLKVQPAELEDSGVYFCASSHSGIQGTEAFFGQGTRLTVV.

This clonotype was counted only a few times. The CDR3 loop reads CASSLGTGGPKDTQYF. DNA for the CDR3: TGCGCCAGCAGCTTGGGTACGGGGGGGCCTAAGGATACGCAGTATTTT. The J gene is TRBJ2-3, the V gene TRBV5-1, with 8 bases matching TRBD2. The CDR3 loop spans 16 amino acids. V lost 0 bases to trimming and J lost 6 bases; unmatched junction nucleotides: 9. Germline CDR1 and CDR2: SGHRS and YFSETQ.

The rearrangement links TRBV6-2 or TRBV6-3 to TRBJ2-2; 9 nucleotides line up with TRBD2. CDR3 length: 16 amino acids. Germline trimming cut 7 bases from V and 5 bases from J; bases unmatched to any gene: 11. CDR1 is MNHEY, CDR2 SVGEGT, per germline. DNA of the CDR3: TGTGCCAGCAATCCTTCGGGACTAGCTAAGACCGGGGAGCTGTTTTTT. It yields the protein CASNPSGLAKTGELFF.

This clonotype occurred a few times. The rearrangement links TRBV19 to TRBJ2-5, with TRBD2 matching 12 bases. The CDR3 loop spans 16 amino acids. Germline CDR1 reads LNHDA; CDR2 reads SQIVND (reference sequence). Unmatched junction bases numbered 4, after V lost 5 bases and J lost 0 bases. The chain's CDR3 is CASSPGLAGYQETQYF. DNA of the CDR3: TGTGCCAGTAGTCCAGGACTAGCGGGATACCAAGAGACCCAGTACTTC.

This clonotype has only one observation. V and J are TRBV18 and TRBJ2-7; weak D call: TRBD2 (5 bases). The V and J ends lost 4 bases and 4 bases respectively, with 17 bases between them. The CDR3 totals 15 residues. Looked up from germline, CDR1 is KGHSH and CDR2 is LQKENI. The CDR3 protein is CASSQTGDSRYEQYF. The CDR3 bases are TGTGCCAGCTCACAAACCGGGGATTCCAGATACGAGCAGTACTTC.

This clonotype was observed at least ten times. The V and J genes are TRBV5-1 and TRBJ2-7; perhaps TRBD2 as D (5 bases). CDR3 length: 15 residues. The V end lost 3 bases, the J end lost 2 bases, and 15 bases lay between the germline ends. Germline values: CDR1 SGHRS, CDR2 YFSETQ. CDR3 sequence: CASSSPRGTAYEQYF. CDR3 sequence (DNA): TGCGCCAGCAGCTCACCTCGGGGAACGGCCTACGAGCAGTACTTC.

The rearrangement links TRBV28 to TRBJ2-2, with D possibly TRBD1 on 6 matching bases. V was pared by 11 bases and J by 2 bases, with 15 bases between. Germline V gene sequence: CDR1 MDHEN, CDR2 SYDVKM. The CDR3 loop spans 14 amino acids. CDR3 sequence: CAAKGGPNTGELFF. The CDR3 bases are TGTGCCGCTAAAGGGGGACCTAACACCGGGGAGCTGTTTTTT.

The chain uses TRBV28 and TRBJ2-3, with 9 bases matching TRBD1. V gave up 6 bases and J gave up 4 bases; unmatched junction bases: 5. Germline loops: CDR1 MDHEN, CDR2 SYDVKM. This CDR3 contains 14 residues. The DNA for the CDR3 is TGTGCCAGCAGGCGGACAGGGGACGCAGATACGCAGTATTTT. It specifies CASRRTGDADTQYF. Combining the CDR3 with reference TRBV28 and TRBJ2-3 gives the whole variable domain DVKVTQSSRYLVKRTGEKVFLECVQDMDHENMFWYRQDPGLGLRLIYFSYDVKMKEKGDIPEGYSVSREKKERFSLILESASTNQTSMYLCASRRTGDADTQYFGPGTRLTVL.

V is TRBV6-5 and J is TRBJ2-5; D is perhaps TRBD1 or TRBD2 (6 bases each). Germline-derived CDR1 and CDR2 are MNHEY and SVGAGI. Trimming took off 0 bases at V and 4 bases at J, with 12 bases between the two ends. The CDR3 runs 15 residues. As DNA, the CDR3 is TGTGCCAGCAGTTACTCGAAGGGGGGAGGAGAGACCCAGTACTTC. Its protein product is CASSYSKGGGETQYF.